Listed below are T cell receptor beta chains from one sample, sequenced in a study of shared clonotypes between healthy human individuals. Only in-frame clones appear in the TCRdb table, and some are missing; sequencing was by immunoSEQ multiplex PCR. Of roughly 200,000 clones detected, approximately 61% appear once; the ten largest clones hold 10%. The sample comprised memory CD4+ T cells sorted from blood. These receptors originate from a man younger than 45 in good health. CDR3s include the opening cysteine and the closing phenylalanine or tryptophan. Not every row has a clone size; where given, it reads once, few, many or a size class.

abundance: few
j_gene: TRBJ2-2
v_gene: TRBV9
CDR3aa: CASSVAVGELFF

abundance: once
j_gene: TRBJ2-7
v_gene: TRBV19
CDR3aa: CASKPDWGNEQYF

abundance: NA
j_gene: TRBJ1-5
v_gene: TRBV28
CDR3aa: CASSLFELGGQHWQPQHF

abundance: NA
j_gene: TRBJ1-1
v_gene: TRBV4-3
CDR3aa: CASSQDIGMNTEAFF

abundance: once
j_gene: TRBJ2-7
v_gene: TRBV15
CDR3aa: CATSRGGEGYEQYF

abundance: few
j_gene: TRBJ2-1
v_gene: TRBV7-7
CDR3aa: CASSPRLEGNEQFF

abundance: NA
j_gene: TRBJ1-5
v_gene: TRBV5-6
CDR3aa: CASSLGPGPQHF

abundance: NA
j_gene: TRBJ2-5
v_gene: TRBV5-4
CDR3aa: CATLTRTGGETQYF

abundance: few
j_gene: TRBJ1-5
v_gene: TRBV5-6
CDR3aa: CASPPGRAVQPQHF

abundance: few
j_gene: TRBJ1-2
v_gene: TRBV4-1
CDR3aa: CASSQGTGGIGYTF

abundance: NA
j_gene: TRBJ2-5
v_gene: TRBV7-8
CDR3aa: CASSLFGEQETQYF

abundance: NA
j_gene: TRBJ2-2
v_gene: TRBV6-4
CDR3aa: CASRPTSGSANTGELFF

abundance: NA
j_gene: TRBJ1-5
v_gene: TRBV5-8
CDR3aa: CASSLADRVGNQPQHF

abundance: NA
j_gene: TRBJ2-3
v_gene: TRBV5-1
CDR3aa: CASRWLSLGTDTQYF

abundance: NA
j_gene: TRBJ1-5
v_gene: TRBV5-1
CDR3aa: CASSPGDIRDNQPQHF

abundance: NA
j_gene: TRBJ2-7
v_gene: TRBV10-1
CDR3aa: CASSRANLAGGPGEQYF

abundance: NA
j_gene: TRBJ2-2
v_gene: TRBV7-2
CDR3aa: CASSFYTGELFF

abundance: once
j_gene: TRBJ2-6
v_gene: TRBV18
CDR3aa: CASSPRLGGGAGANVLTF

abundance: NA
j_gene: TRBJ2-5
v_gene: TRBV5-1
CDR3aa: CASSFGLAGVLMETQYF

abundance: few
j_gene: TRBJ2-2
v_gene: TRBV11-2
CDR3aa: CASSLGWRETGELFF

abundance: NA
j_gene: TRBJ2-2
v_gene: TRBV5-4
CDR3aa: CASYSGETGELFF

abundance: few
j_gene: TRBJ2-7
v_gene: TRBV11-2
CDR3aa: CASRNTGFMTEQYF

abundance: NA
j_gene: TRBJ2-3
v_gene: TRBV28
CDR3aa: CASSLVTGGGFTSAQYF

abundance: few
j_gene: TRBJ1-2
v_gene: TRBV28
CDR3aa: CASIQGGQGIYGYTF

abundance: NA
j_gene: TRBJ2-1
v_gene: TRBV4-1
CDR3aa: CASSQLPGLAAYNEQFF

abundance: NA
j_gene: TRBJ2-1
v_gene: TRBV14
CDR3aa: CASSQVRSYNEQFF

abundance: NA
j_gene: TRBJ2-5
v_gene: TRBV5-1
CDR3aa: CASSVRLERRETQYF

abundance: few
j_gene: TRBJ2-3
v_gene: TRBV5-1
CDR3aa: CASSPRTSGIFRTDTQYF

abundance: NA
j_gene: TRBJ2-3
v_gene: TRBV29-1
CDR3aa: CSVSLAGGADTQYF

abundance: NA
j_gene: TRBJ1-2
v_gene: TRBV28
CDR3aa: CASSWEGVGGYTF

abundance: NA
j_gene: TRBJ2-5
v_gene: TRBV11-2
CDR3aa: CASSRGQQETQYF

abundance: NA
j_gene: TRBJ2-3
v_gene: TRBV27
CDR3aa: CASTLSGSNTDTQYF

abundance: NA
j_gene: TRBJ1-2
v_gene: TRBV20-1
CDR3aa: CSVTGSYGYTF

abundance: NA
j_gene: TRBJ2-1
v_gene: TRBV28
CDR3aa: CASRLTSGSKDEQFF

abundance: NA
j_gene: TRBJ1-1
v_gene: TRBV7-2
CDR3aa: CASSFTVNTEAFF

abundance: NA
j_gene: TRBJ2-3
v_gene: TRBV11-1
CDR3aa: CASSLGRGAGDADTQYF

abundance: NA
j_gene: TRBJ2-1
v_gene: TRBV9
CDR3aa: CASSVRGGTGADEQFF

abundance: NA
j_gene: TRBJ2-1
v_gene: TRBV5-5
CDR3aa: CASSWTPTYNEQFF

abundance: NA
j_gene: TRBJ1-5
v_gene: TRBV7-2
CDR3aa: CASSLDGSGANQPQHF

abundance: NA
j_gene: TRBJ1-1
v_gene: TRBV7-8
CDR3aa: CASSLKGAGTEAFF

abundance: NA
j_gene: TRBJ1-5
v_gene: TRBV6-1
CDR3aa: CASHEGAGNQPQHF

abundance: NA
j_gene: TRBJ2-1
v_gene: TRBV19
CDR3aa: CASSGGALQSSYNEQFF

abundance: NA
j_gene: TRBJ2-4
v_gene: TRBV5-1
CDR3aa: CASSLVAGANIQYF

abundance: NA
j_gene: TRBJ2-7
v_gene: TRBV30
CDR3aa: CAWTPSGRITYEQYF

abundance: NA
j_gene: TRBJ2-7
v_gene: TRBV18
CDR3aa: CASSPGLAGTYEQYF

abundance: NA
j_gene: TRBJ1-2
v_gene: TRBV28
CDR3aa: CASSPDQRGYGYTF

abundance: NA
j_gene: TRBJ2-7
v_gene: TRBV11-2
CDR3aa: CASSPRTGMAYEQYF

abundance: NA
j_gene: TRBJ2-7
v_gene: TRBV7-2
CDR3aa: CASSRGVSGRPIYEQYF

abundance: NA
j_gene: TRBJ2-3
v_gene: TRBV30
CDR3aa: CAWGQGLSTDTQYF

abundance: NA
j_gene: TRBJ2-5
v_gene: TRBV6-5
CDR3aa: CASSWDRGETQYF

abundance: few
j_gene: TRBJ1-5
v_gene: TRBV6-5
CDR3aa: CASSYGVEQPQHF

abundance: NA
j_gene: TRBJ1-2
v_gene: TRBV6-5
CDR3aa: CASSPTGGLFGYTF

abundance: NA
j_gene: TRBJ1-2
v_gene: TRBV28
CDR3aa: CASRVSGNRGYTF

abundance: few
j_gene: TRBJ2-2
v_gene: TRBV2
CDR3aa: CASSEEGIGTGELFF

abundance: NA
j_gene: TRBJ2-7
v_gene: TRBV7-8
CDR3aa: CASSLSVGGSYEQYF

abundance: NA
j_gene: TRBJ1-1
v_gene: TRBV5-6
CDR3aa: CASSPQGNTEAFF

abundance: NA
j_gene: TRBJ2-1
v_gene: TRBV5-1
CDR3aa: CASSLRAATSRAHNEQFF

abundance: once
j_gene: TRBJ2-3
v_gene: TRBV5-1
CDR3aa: CASSLTGSTDTQYF

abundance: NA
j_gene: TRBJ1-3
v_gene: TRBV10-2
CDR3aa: CASSEEYGGNTIYF

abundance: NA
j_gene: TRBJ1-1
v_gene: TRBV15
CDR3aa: CATSRDQGTNTEAFF